The 22 T cell receptor beta chains below were found in one sample sequenced in a study of cytomegalovirus exposure and HLA in healthy donors. The PCR had 60 Vbeta and 13 Jbeta primers. Assay: immunoSEQ multiplex PCR; the TCRdb copy retains only in-frame clones and omits some. The table includes 160,000 or so clones, around 81% detected once. Sequencing was performed on PBMCs. The receptor set was obtained from a man in his forties in good health and CMV-seronegative.

V is TRBV2 and J is TRBJ2-7, with unresolved D. Germline V lookup: CDR1 SNHLY, CDR2 FYNNEI. The ends were cut back, 6 bases at V and 0 bases at J, with 15 bases in the middle. This CDR3 spans 15 amino acids. CDR3 loop: CASRSAQPGSYEQYF. In nucleotides, the CDR3 is TGTGCCAGCAGATCCGCCCAACCCGGCTCCTACGAGCAGTACTTC.

This chain connects TRBV7-9 to TRBJ2-7, with 7 bases matching TRBD1. Germline lookup yields CDR1 SEHNR and CDR2 FQNEAQ (reference sequence). Germline trimming cut 4 bases from V and 3 bases from J; bases unmatched to any gene: 3. This CDR3 region has 13 residues. The chain's CDR3 is CASSWDSHYEQYF. The CDR3 DNA reads as TGTGCCAGCAGCTGGGACAGCCACTACGAGCAGTACTTC.

This clone occurred a few times. Within the sample, other DNA sequences also encode this same CDR3. The chain uses TRBV7-2 and TRBJ1-2; TRBD1 matches 8 bases. CDR1 is SGHTA, CDR2 FQGNSA, per germline. The J segment lost 4 bases and the V segment lost 4 bases, leaving 2 bases of the junction unmatched. CDR3 length: 13 residues. The CDR3 region has the DNA TGTGCCAGCAGCTCTACAGGGGGCTATGGCTACACCTTC. It codes for CASSSTGGYGYTF.

The chain carries TRBV10-3 and TRBJ2-1; 7 nucleotides align to TRBD1. This CDR3 has 15 residues. Germline V CDR1 and CDR2: ENHRY, SYGVKD. Unmatched junction bases numbered 3, after V lost 0 bases and J lost 4 bases. The CDR3 protein is CAISESGQLYNEQFF. The CDR3 DNA follows: TGTGCCATCAGTGAGTCGGGACAGCTTTACAATGAGCAGTTCTTC.

V gene TRBV7-2 combines with J gene TRBJ2-7, with D possibly matching TRBD2 (7 bases). The CDR3 sequence is 15 residues long. V was shortened by 2 bases and J by 6 bases, with 17 bases between the two germline ends. Germline CDR1 is SGHTA and CDR2 is FQGNSA. The CDR3 is CASSLNSGGRGEQYF. CDR3 DNA sequence: TGTGCCAGCAGCTTAAACTCCGGGGGGCGGGGCGAGCAGTACTTC.

The chain links TRBV12-5 to TRBJ1-1, with 9 bases fitting TRBD1. J was trimmed by 7 bases and V by 7 bases; bases with no gene match: 16. This CDR3 region has 16 residues. CDR1 LGHNT and CDR2 FRNRAP come from the germline V gene. The CDR3, as DNA: TGTGCTAGTGCCCTGTTACAGGGGGCCGCACTCAGTGAAGCTTTCTTT. It yields the protein CASALLQGAALSEAFF.

In its sample, this clone was seen a few times. The rearrangement joins TRBV7-8 to TRBJ1-5, with 7 bases lining up with TRBD1. Germline values: CDR1 SGHVS, CDR2 FQNEAQ. This CDR3 contains 14 residues. After removal of 1 base from V and 7 bases from J, the junction contained 4 bases not matched to a gene. The CDR3 coding sequence is TGTGCCAGCAGCTTAGAGGGACAGAAACAGCCCCAGCATTTT. Protein product: CASSLEGQKQPQHF.

The CDR3 protein is CASSPRQGRGYEQYF. The CDR3 DNA reads TGCGCCAGCAGCCCCCGACAGGGAAGGGGCTACGAGCAGTACTTC. The J gene is TRBJ2-7, the V gene TRBV5-1, with 7 bases that match TRBD1. Germline-derived CDR1 and CDR2 are SGHRS and YFSETQ. The V gene end was trimmed by 4 bases and the J gene end by 3 bases; junction bases not matched to a gene: 10. The CDR3 is made up of 15 amino acids.

The chain combines TRBV12-2 with TRBJ2-1; the D segment call TRBD2 is taken from the table without a DNA check. TRBV12-2 represents a pseudogene. The CDR3 totals 14 residues. DNA for the CDR3: TGTGCAAGTCGCTTGGGTTTAGGGGGGGGTGAGCAGTTCTTC. Its protein is CASRLGLGGGEQFF.

The rearrangement joins TRBV11-3 to TRBJ2-2, with 9 bases aligning to TRBD2. The V and J ends lost 1 base and 4 bases, in that order; junction bases with no gene match: 10. CDR1 and CDR2 from the germline V gene are SGHNT and YENEEA. The CDR3 is 18 amino acids. CDR3 region: CASSLVAGSGGFTGELFF. CDR3 nucleotides: TGTGCCAGCAGCTTAGTGGCGGGAAGCGGGGGGTTCACCGGGGAGCTGTTTTTT. Full variable domain (outside the CDR3, taken from reference TRBV11-3 and TRBJ2-2): EAGVVQSPRYKIIEKKQPVAFWCNPISGHNTLYWYLQNLGQGPELLIRYENEEAVDDSQLPKDRFSAERLKGVDSTLKIQPAELGDSAVYLCASSLVAGSGGFTGELFFGEGSRLTVL.

The V call is TRBV5-1, the J call TRBJ2-7, with D possibly being TRBD1 (6 bases). The germline V and J ends were trimmed by 4 bases and 5 bases, with 13 bases remaining between them. This CDR3 region has 13 residues. In germline, CDR1 is SGHRS, CDR2 YFSETQ. CDR3 sequence (DNA): TGCGCCAGCAGCCCGAGGACAGACCACGAGCAGTACTTC. Protein: CASSPRTDHEQYF.

The gene calls are TRBV30 and TRBJ2-1; weak D call: TRBD2 (6 bases). This CDR3 is 16 amino acids long. V dropped 5 bases and J dropped 0 bases, with 17 bases sitting between them. Germline-derived CDR1 and CDR2 are GTSNPN and SVGIG (reference sequence). CDR3 protein: CAWSNGRDSSYNEQFF. CDR3 DNA sequence: TGTGCCTGGTCTAATGGGCGGGATTCCTCCTACAATGAGCAGTTCTTC. The full variable domain, completed using reference TRBV30 and TRBJ2-1, is SQTIHQWPATLVQPVGSPLSLECTVEGTSNPNLYWYRQAAGRGLQLLFYSVGIGQISSEVPQNLSASRPQDRQFILSSKKLLLSDSGFYLCAWSNGRDSSYNEQFFGPGTRLTVL.

The chain recombines TRBV27 with TRBJ2-7; perhaps TRBD2 as D (6 bases). With 5 bases removed from V and 5 bases from J, the gap between germline ends came to 13 bases. This CDR3 spans 13 amino acids. Germline lookup yields CDR1 MNHEY and CDR2 SMNVEV (reference sequence). This CDR3 reads CASSGTGIDEQYF. The CDR3 DNA follows: TGTGCCAGCAGTGGGACTGGAATCGACGAGCAGTACTTC.

The rearrangement joins TRBV12-5 to TRBJ1-1, with D maybe TRBD1 (5 bases). V was pared by 1 base and J by 7 bases, with 7 bases between. Germline CDR1 is LGHNT and CDR2 is FRNRAP. This CDR3 spans 12 amino acids. The CDR3 is CASGLGQLEAFF. As DNA, the CDR3 is TGTGCTAGTGGTTTGGGACAGCTTGAAGCTTTCTTT. The full variable domain, its missing parts supplied by reference TRBV12-5 and TRBJ1-1, is DARVTQTPRHKVTEMGQEVTMRCQPILGHNTVFWYRQTMMQGLELLAYFRNRAPLDDSGMPKDRFSAEMPDATLATLKIQPSEPRDSAVYFCASGLGQLEAFFGQGTRLTVV.

The V and J genes are TRBV5-1 and TRBJ2-7; TRBD2 matches 9 bases. The V segment lost 0 bases and the J segment 4 bases; nucleotides outside the gene matches: 11. The V gene's germline CDR1 is SGHRS and CDR2 YFSETQ. The CDR3 contains 17 residues. This chain's CDR3 is CASSLVSAGGPSYEQYF. The CDR3 DNA sequence: TGCGCCAGCAGCTTGGTCTCGGCGGGGGGGCCAAGTTACGAGCAGTACTTC.

This clone has a handful of counts. The J gene is TRBJ2-6, the V gene TRBV4-1; 9 nucleotides line up with TRBD1. The ends lost 1 base at V and 8 bases at J; junction bases unmatched: 18. CDR1 and CDR2 from the germline V gene are MGHRA and YSYEKL. The CDR3 consists of 20 residues. The chain's CDR3 is CASSQVSGQGQEGPTNVLTF. In DNA form, the CDR3 reads TGCGCCAGCAGCCAAGTTTCGGGACAGGGTCAAGAAGGACCCACCAACGTCCTGACTTTC.

The chain couples TRBV5-4 to TRBJ2-7; 13 positions agree with TRBD2. J gave up 2 bases and V 4 bases, and 3 bases lay outside the gene matches. The CDR3 is 15 residues long. Germline lookup yields CDR1 SGHNT and CDR2 YYREEE (reference sequence). CDR3 DNA: TGTGCCAGCAGCGGGGGACTAGCGGGACCCTACGAGCAGTACTTC. Its translation is CASSGGLAGPYEQYF.

The rearrangement uses TRBV29-1 and TRBJ2-1; 7 bases are a match to TRBD1. The germline V gene has CDR1 SQVTM and CDR2 ANQGSEA. The CDR3 spans 11 residues. In DNA form, the CDR3 reads TGCGCCGGGACAGAGGACAATGAGCAGTTCTTC. Translated: CAGTEDNEQFF.

The chain has TRBV25-1 and TRBJ1-1; D is unresolved. Germline V lookup: CDR1 MGHDK, CDR2 SYGVNS. This CDR3 has 11 amino acids. Trimming left V 7 bases short and J 0 bases short, with 3 bases between. CDR3 coding DNA: TGTGCCAGCATAATGAACACTGAAGCTTTCTTT. This encodes CASIMNTEAFF.

The rearrangement uses TRBV9 and TRBJ1-2, with D possibly matching TRBD1 (6 bases). The CDR3 has 16 amino acids. V shed 0 bases and J shed 4 bases, with 16 bases lying between them. Per the germline V gene, CDR1 is SGDLS and CDR2 is YYNGEE. The CDR3 reads CASSVDSGASGYGYTF. CDR3 nucleotide sequence: TGTGCCAGCAGCGTAGATTCAGGGGCCTCCGGCTATGGCTACACCTTC.

V gene TRBV27 combines with J gene TRBJ1-6; D is perhaps TRBD1 (5 bases). This CDR3 region has 14 residues. Germline values: CDR1 MNHEY, CDR2 SMNVEV (reference sequence). V dropped 5 bases and J dropped 6 bases, with 11 bases sitting between them. The CDR3 protein is CASSQRGFNSPLHF. As DNA, the CDR3 is TGTGCCAGCAGTCAAAGGGGTTTTAATTCACCCCTCCACTTT.

The chain links TRBV29-1 to TRBJ2-1; 9 bases align to TRBD1. The germline V gene has CDR1 SQVTM and CDR2 ANQGSEA. The CDR3 runs to 13 residues. V was pared by 4 bases and J by 4 bases, with 2 bases of the junction left unmatched. CDR3 sequence: CSVGQGVYNEQFF. CDR3 nucleotides: TGCAGCGTTGGACAGGGGGTGTACAATGAGCAGTTCTTC.